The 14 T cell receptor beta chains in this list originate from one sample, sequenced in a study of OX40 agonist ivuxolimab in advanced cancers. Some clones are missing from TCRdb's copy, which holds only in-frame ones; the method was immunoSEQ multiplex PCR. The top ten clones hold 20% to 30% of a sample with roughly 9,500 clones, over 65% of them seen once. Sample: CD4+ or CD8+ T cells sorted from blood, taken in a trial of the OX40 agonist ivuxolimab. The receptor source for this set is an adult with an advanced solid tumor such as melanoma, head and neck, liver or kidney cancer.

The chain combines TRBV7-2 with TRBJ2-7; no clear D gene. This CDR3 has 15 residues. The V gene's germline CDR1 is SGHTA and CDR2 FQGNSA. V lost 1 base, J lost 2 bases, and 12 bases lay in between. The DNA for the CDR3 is TGTGCCAGCAGCTTAGTACCCGGGCACCCCTACGAGCAGTACTTC. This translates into CASSLVPGHPYEQYF.

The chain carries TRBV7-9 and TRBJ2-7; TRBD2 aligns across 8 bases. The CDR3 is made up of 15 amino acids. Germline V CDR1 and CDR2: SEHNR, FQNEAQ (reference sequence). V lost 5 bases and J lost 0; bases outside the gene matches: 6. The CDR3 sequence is CASSQESGSSYEQYF. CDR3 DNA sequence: TGTGCCAGCAGCCAAGAGAGCGGGAGCTCCTACGAGCAGTACTTC.

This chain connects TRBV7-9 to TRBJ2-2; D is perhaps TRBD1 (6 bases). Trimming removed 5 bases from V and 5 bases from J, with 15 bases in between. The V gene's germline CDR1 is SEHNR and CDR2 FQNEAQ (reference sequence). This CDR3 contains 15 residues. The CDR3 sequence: CASSPTGPGTGELFF. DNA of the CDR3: TGTGCCAGCAGCCCTACAGGGCCGGGGACCGGGGAGCTGTTTTTT.

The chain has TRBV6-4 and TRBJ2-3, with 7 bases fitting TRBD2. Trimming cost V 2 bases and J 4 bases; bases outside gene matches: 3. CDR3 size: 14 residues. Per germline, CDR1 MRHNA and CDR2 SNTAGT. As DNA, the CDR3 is TGTGCCAGCAGTGACGGACTAGGCCCAGATACGCAGTATTTT. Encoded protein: CASSDGLGPDTQYF.

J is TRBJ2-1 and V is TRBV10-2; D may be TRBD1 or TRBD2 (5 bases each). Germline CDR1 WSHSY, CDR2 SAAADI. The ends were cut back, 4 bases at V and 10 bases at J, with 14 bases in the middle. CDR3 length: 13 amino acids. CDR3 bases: TGCGCCAGCAGTGTCGGTCCTTGGGGGGAGCAGTTCTTC. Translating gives CASSVGPWGEQFF.

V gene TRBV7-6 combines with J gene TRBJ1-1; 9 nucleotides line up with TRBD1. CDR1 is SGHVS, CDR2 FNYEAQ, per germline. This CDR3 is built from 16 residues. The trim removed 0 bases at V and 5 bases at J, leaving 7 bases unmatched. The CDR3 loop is CASSLASRQGETEAFF. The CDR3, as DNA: TGTGCCAGCAGCTTAGCGTCCAGACAGGGGGAAACTGAAGCTTTCTTT.

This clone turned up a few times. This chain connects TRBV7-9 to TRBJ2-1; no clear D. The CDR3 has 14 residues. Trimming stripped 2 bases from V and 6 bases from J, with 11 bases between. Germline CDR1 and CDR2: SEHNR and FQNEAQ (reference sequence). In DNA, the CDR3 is TGTGCCAGCAGCTTATGGGTCAGTGGCAATGAGCAGTTCTTC. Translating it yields CASSLWVSGNEQFF.

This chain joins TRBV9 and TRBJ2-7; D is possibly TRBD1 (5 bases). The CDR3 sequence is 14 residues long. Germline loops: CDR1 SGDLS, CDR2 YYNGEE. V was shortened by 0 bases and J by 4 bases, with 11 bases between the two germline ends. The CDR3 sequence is CASSVASRGYEQYF. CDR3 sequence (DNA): TGTGCCAGCAGCGTAGCGAGTAGGGGTTACGAGCAGTACTTC.

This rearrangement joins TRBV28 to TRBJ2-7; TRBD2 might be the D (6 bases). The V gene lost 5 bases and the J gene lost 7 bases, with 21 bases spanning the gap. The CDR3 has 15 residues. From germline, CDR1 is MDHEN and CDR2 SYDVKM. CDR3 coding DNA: TGTGCCAGCAGTACCTATCTAGGAGGTGCGGGGGAGCAGTACTTC. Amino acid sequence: CASSTYLGGAGEQYF.

The CDR3 sequence: CASREQGGETQYF. In DNA form, the CDR3 reads TGTGCCAGCAGAGAACAGGGAGGCGAGACCCAGTACTTC. The chain has TRBV5-5 and TRBJ2-5; the D call may be TRBD1 or TRBD2 (6 bases each). This CDR3 is built from 13 residues. V gave up 5 bases and J gave up 5 bases, with 13 bases separating them. The germline V gene has CDR1 SGHKS and CDR2 YYEKEE (reference sequence).

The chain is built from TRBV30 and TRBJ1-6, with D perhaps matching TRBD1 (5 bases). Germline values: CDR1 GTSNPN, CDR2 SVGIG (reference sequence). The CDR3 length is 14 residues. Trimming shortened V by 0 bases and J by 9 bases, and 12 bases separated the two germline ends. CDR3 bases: TGTGCCTGGAGTGTCCAGGACACTTTTTCACCCCTCCACTTT. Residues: CAWSVQDTFSPLHF.

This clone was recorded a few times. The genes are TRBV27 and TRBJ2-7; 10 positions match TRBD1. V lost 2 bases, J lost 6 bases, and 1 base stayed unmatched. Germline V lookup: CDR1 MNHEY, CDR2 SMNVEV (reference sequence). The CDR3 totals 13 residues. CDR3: CASSLGTGAEQYF. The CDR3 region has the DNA TGTGCCAGCAGTTTAGGGACAGGGGCCGAGCAGTACTTC.

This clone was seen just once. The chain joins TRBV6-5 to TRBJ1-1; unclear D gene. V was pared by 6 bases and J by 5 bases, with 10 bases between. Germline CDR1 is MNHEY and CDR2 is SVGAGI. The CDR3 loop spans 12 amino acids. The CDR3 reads CASSLPGTEAFF. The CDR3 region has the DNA TGTGCCAGCAGCCTCCCGGGGACTGAAGCTTTCTTT.

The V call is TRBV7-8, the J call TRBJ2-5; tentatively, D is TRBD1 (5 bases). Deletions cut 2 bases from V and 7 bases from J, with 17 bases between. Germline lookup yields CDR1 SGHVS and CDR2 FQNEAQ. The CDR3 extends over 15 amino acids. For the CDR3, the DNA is TGTGCCAGCAGCTTATATCAGGGCCCTAGTGGGACCCAGTACTTC. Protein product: CASSLYQGPSGTQYF.